This is a list of T cell receptor beta chains from one sample in a study of blood T cell repertoires in COVID-19. This table comes from immunoSEQ multiplex PCR, and its TCRdb copy is limited to in-frame clones, with some not included. The sample carries some 130,000 clones, approximately 81% recorded once. The sample comprised peripheral blood. These receptors all come from a woman of 80 years or more with acute or convalescent COVID-19. CDR3s include the opening cysteine and the closing phenylalanine or tryptophan. D genes are given only for firm matches. Part of the rows lack a size; the others show once, few, many or a class for expanded clones.

>15|TRBV6-5|TRBJ2-5|-|TRBD2
TGTGCCAGCAGTTACGTACTAGCGGGGAAAGAGACCCAGTACTTC
CASSYVLAGKETQYF
>15|TRBV4-3|TRBJ1-6|-|-
TGCGCCAGCAGCCCAACTGGGGACACCAATTCACCCCTCCACTTT
CASSPTGDTNSPLHF
>13|TRBV30|TRBJ2-6|-|-
TGTGCCTGGATGAGGTCTGGGGCCAACGTCCTGACTTTC
CAWMRSGANVLTF
>15|TRBV6-5|TRBJ2-1|-|TRBD1
TGTGCCAGCAGTAAACAGGGGGTGACTGGGAATGAGCAGTTCTTC
CASSKQGVTGNEQFF
>15|TRBV4-3|TRBJ2-7|-|-
TGCGCCAGCAGCCAAGATTTCCAGCGGCGTTCCGAGCAGTACTTC
CASSQDFQRRSEQYF
>16|TRBV19|TRBJ2-2|-|TRBD2
TGTGCCAGTAGTATACACGCGGGACTAGCCATCGGGGAGCTGTTTTTT
CASSIHAGLAIGELFF
>13|TRBV18|TRBJ1-2|few|-
TGTGCCAGCTCACAGGGGATTAACTATGGCTACACCTTC
CASSQGINYGYTF
>16|TRBV4-1|TRBJ2-3|-|TRBD1
TGCGCCAGCAGCCCTATCGGACAGGGGGGGGCAGATACGCAGTATTTT
CASSPIGQGGADTQYF
>15|TRBV19|TRBJ1-5|-|-
TGTGCCAGTAGTATGGCGGGAAGGGGCAATCAGCCCCAGCATTTT
CASSMAGRGNQPQHF
>12|TRBV11-2|TRBJ2-1|-|-
TGTGCCAGCAGCCAGGGTGCCAATGAGCAGTTCTTC
CASSQGANEQFF
>14|TRBV30|TRBJ2-7|-|-
TGTGCCTGGGGCGCAGACAGCCTTTTCCACGAGCAGTACTTC
CAWGADSLFHEQYF
>15|TRBV6-1|TRBJ2-4|-|TRBD2
TGTGCCAGCAGTGAAGCCGGGAGGGGACGGAACATTCAGTACTTC
CASSEAGRGRNIQYF
>16|TRBV6-1|TRBJ2-7|-|-
TGTGCCAGCAGTGCCCCCCCAGGGTTGGGCAACTACGAGCAGTACTTC
CASSAPPGLGNYEQYF
>17|TRBV4-3|TRBJ2-3|-|TRBD2
TGCGCCAGCAGCCCCGGGCCCCAGCGGGGGTTCACAGATACGCAGTATTTT
CASSPGPQRGFTDTQYF
>15|TRBV9|TRBJ2-3|-|TRBD2
TGTGCCAGCAGCGTACTAGCGGCCCTCACAGATACGCAGTATTTT
CASSVLAALTDTQYF
>11|TRBV5-8|TRBJ1-1|-|-
TGTGCCAGCAGACTGACGGGTGGGGCTTTCTTT
CASRLTGGAFF
>16|TRBV30|TRBJ1-1|few|-
TGTGCCTGGCAGGGGAAAGGGGCCCGCTTTAACGCTGAAGCTTTCTTT
CAWQGKGARFNAEAFF
>14|TRBV28|TRBJ1-1|-|TRBD1
TGTGCCAGCAGTCAAGGACAGGTTTACACTGAAGCTTTCTTT
CASSQGQVYTEAFF
>16|TRBV6-6|TRBJ1-5|-|TRBD1
TGTGCCAGCGCGCCGCCGGGACAGGGGGAAAGACAGCCCCAGCATTTT
CASAPPGQGERQPQHF
>15|TRBV28|TRBJ1-1|-|-
TGTGCCAGCAGTCCCATAGGGCAGGGGAGAACTGAAGCTTTCTTT
CASSPIGQGRTEAFF
>15|TRBV19|TRBJ1-5|-|-
TGTGCCAGTAGATTGGTGGCCCGCGGTAATCAGCCCCAGCATTTT
CASRLVARGNQPQHF
>13|TRBV7-7|TRBJ2-7|-|-
TGTGCCAGCAGCTTAGACAGGGTCTCCGAGCAGTACTTC
CASSLDRVSEQYF
>14|TRBV7-2|TRBJ1-1|few|-
TGTGCCAGCAAGACTAAAAGGGAATACACTGAAGCTTTCTTT
CASKTKREYTEAFF
>14|TRBV7-2|TRBJ1-1|few|-
TGTGCCAGCAGCTTAGAACACATGAACACTGAAGCTTTCTTT
CASSLEHMNTEAFF
>14|TRBV15|TRBJ1-6|-|-
TGTGCCACCAGGAGTGAAAGAGGAGGCTCACCCCTCCACTTT
CATRSERGGSPLHF
>16|TRBV7-2|TRBJ1-6|-|TRBD1
TGTGCCAGCAGCGGTACAGGGGCCAGCTATAATTCACCCCTCCACTTT
CASSGTGASYNSPLHF
>14|TRBV28|TRBJ1-5|-|-
TGTGCCAGCAGTTTATTCGGGGGTAGACAGCCCCAGCATTTT
CASSLFGGRQPQHF
>17|TRBV5-8|TRBJ1-4|-|TRBD1
TGTGCCAGCAGCCGGGGGACAGGCCAGGTTTATGGTGAAAAACTGTTTTTT
CASSRGTGQVYGEKLFF
>14|TRBV27|TRBJ2-1|-|-
TGTGCCAGCAGGCTCGGAGGGGAGTACAATGAGCAGTTCTTC
CASRLGGEYNEQFF
>16|TRBV6-2/TRBV6-3|TRBJ2-2|-|-
TGTGCCAGCAGTTACGGGCAGGGGAGGGGCACCGGGGAGCTGTTTTTT
CASSYGQGRGTGELFF
>15|TRBV25-1|TRBJ2-5|few|TRBD2
TGTGCCAGCAGTCCTAGCGGGAGGGCCTTGGAGACCCAGTACTTC
CASSPSGRALETQYF